Listed below are T cell receptor beta chains from one sample, sequenced in a study of blood T cell repertoires in COVID-19. Produced via immunoSEQ multiplex PCR; TCRdb's table is partial and in-frame only. This sample yields 160,000 or so clones, of which more than 85% are seen a single time; roughly 1.9% belongs to the top ten. The specimen sequenced was peripheral blood. Receptors were obtained from a woman aged 55 to 70 with COVID-19, enrolled during active disease. CDR3s include the opening cysteine and the closing phenylalanine or tryptophan. Fields, in order: clone size, V gene, J gene, D gene, CDR3 protein, CDR3 DNA. The D gene is left open where the match is weak. Rows may omit the clone size; those that give it use once, few, many or a size class.

size: -
V: TRBV9
J: TRBJ1-6
D: TRBD1
CDR3: CASSVDGTGSPLHF
DNA: TGTGCCAGCAGCGTAGATGGGACAGGGTCACCCCTCCACTTT

size: -
V: TRBV10-3
J: TRBJ1-5
D: TRBD1
CDR3: CAISDDRGQSNQPQHF
DNA: TGTGCCATCAGTGACGATAGGGGACAGAGTAATCAGCCCCAGCATTTT

size: -
V: TRBV19
J: TRBJ1-1
D: -
CDR3: CASSPQGIAEAFF
DNA: TGTGCCAGTAGCCCCCAGGGTATCGCTGAAGCTTTCTTT

size: few
V: TRBV2
J: TRBJ1-2
D: -
CDR3: CASSEARGEAPFYGYTF
DNA: TGTGCCAGCAGTGAAGCCCGGGGAGAGGCCCCCTTCTATGGCTACACCTTC

size: -
V: TRBV2
J: TRBJ1-2
D: TRBD1
CDR3: CASSNRGSYGYTF
DNA: TGTGCCAGCAGTAACAGGGGGTCCTATGGCTACACCTTC

size: -
V: TRBV15
J: TRBJ1-5
D: -
CDR3: CATSRDVYSNQPQHF
DNA: TGTGCCACCAGCAGAGATGTTTATAGCAATCAGCCCCAGCATTTT

size: -
V: TRBV9
J: TRBJ1-2
D: TRBD1
CDR3: CASSADSGTEYGYTF
DNA: TGTGCCAGCAGCGCCGACTCCGGGACAGAATATGGCTACACCTTC

size: -
V: TRBV3-1/TRBV3-2
J: TRBJ1-2
D: -
CDR3: CASSPGRGYGYTF
DNA: TGTGCCAGCAGCCCGGGGAGGGGCTATGGCTACACCTTC

size: -
V: TRBV7-6
J: TRBJ2-6
D: -
CDR3: CASSGTPNPGANVLTF
DNA: TGTGCCAGCAGCGGTACACCCAACCCTGGGGCCAACGTCCTGACTTTC

size: once
V: TRBV7-8
J: TRBJ2-2
D: -
CDR3: CASGHPNTGELFF
DNA: TGTGCCAGCGGACACCCGAACACCGGGGAGCTGTTTTTT

size: -
V: TRBV7-8
J: TRBJ1-2
D: TRBD1
CDR3: CASSRAGQGVGYTF
DNA: TGTGCCAGCAGCCGAGCGGGACAGGGGGTTGGCTACACCTTC

size: -
V: TRBV19
J: TRBJ1-5
D: TRBD1
CDR3: CASGTARFKPQHF
DNA: TGTGCCAGCGGGACAGCAAGATTCAAGCCCCAGCATTTT

size: -
V: TRBV7-9
J: TRBJ2-3
D: -
CDR3: CASSGSGGDTQYF
DNA: TGTGCCAGCAGTGGTAGCGGTGGAGATACGCAGTATTTT

size: -
V: TRBV2
J: TRBJ2-2
D: -
CDR3: CASSVEGRNTGELFF
DNA: TGTGCCAGCAGTGTGGAGGGAAGGAACACCGGGGAGCTGTTTTTT

size: -
V: TRBV7-8
J: TRBJ2-5
D: -
CDR3: CASSRNRFEETQYF
DNA: TGTGCCAGCAGCCGGAACCGGTTTGAGGAGACCCAGTACTTC

size: -
V: TRBV11-3
J: TRBJ1-1
D: TRBD1
CDR3: CASSLGTGMNTEAFF
DNA: TGTGCCAGCAGCTTAGGGACAGGGATGAACACTGAAGCTTTCTTT

size: -
V: TRBV6-2/TRBV6-3
J: TRBJ2-2
D: TRBD2
CDR3: CASSDWTRAGELFF
DNA: TGTGCCAGCAGTGATTGGACTAGGGCCGGGGAGCTGTTTTTT

size: -
V: TRBV6-2/TRBV6-3
J: TRBJ2-1
D: -
CDR3: CASSAQGFTYNEQFF
DNA: TGTGCCAGCAGTGCACAGGGTTTTACCTACAATGAGCAGTTCTTC